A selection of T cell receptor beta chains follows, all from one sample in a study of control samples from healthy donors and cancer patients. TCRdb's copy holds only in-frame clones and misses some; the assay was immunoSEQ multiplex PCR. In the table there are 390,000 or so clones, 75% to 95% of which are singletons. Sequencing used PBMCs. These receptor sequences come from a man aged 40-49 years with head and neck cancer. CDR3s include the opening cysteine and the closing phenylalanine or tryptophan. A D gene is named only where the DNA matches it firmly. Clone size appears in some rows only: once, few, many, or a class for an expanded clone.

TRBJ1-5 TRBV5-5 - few TGTGCCAGCAGCTTGGATGGCAATCAGCCCCAGCATTTT CASSLDGNQPQHF
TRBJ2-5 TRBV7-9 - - TGTGCCAGCAGCTTAGCGGGGCCCATACGAGAGACCCAGTACTTC CASSLAGPIRETQYF
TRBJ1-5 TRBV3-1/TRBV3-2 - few TGTGCCAGCAGCCGTGGGTCGGAGGGCAATCAGCCCCAGCATTTT CASSRGSEGNQPQHF
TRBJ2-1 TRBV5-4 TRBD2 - TGTGCCAGCAGAACTAGCGGGTCGTACAATGAGCAGTTCTTC CASRTSGSYNEQFF
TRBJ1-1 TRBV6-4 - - TGTGCCAGCAGTGTCCGGGTGAACACTGAAGCTTTCTTT CASSVRVNTEAFF
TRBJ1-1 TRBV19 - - TGTGCCAGTACCTGGAGAGGCGGGAACACTGAAGCTTTCTTT CASTWRGGNTEAFF
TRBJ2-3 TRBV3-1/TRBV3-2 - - TGTGCCAGCAGCCAAGTGCGGGGTCCCCTAAGCACAGATACGCAGTATTTT CASSQVRGPLSTDTQYF
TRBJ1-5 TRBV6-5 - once TGTGCCAGCAGTTACAAAGCCGGCAATCAGCCCCAGCATTTT CASSYKAGNQPQHF
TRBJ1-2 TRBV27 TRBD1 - TGTGCCAGCAGTGAGGGACAGGGAAGTATTAACTATGGCTACACCTTC CASSEGQGSINYGYTF
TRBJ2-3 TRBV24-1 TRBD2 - TGTGCCACCAGTGATACCACGGGGACTAGCGGGATGGCAGATACGCAGTATTTT CATSDTTGTSGMADTQYF
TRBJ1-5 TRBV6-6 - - TGTGCCAGCAGTCACGCCGGAGGTAATCAGCCCCAGCATTTT CASSHAGGNQPQHF
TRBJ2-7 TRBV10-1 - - TGCGCCAGCAGTGACAGTTACGAGCAGTACTTC CASSDSYEQYF
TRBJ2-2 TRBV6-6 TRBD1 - TGTGCCAGCGGTCGACAGGGGGCGGTTGTCACCGGGGAGCTGTTTTTT CASGRQGAVVTGELFF